A selection of T cell receptor beta chains follows, all from one sample in a study of blood T cell repertoires in COVID-19. The repertoire was sequenced with immunoSEQ multiplex PCR; TCRdb's copy has only in-frame clones and lacks some. Among under 100,000 clones listed, approximately 81% were seen once. Sequenced input: peripheral blood. The receptors here all came from a man at least 80 years old with active or convalescent COVID-19. Each CDR3 is given with its conserved first and last residue. Each record gives: J gene, clone size, V gene, D gene, CDR3 protein, CDR3 DNA. A D gene is named only where the DNA matches it firmly. Where a row states a size, it is once, few, many or the class of an expanded clone; other rows omit it.

TRBJ1-4	-	TRBV5-1	-	CASSIGQLPNEKLFF	TGCGCCAGCAGCATTGGACAGCTCCCTAATGAAAAACTGTTTTTT
TRBJ2-3	-	TRBV6-6	TRBD2	CASSPGTRNTDTQYF	TGTGCCAGCAGTCCAGGGACTAGAAACACAGATACGCAGTATTTT
TRBJ1-3	-	TRBV6-5	-	CASSYSKGGAGNTIYF	TGTGCCAGCAGTTACTCGAAAGGGGGGGCTGGAAACACCATATATTTT
TRBJ2-3	-	TRBV3-1/TRBV3-2	-	CASSRDGGGTDTQYF	TGTGCCAGCAGCCGCGACGGGGGTGGAACAGATACGCAGTATTTT
TRBJ2-5	-	TRBV10-3	-	CAIRNPTGFGQETQYF	TGTGCCATCAGGAACCCCACAGGGTTCGGACAAGAGACCCAGTACTTC
TRBJ1-2	-	TRBV7-2	TRBD1	CASSSGQGEGGYTF	TGTGCCAGCAGCTCCGGACAGGGGGAGGGCGGCTACACCTTC
TRBJ2-2	few	TRBV29-1	-	CSGTRVSTGELFF	TGCAGCGGTACCAGGGTTTCCACCGGGGAGCTGTTTTTT
TRBJ2-1	-	TRBV6-2/TRBV6-3	TRBD2	CASSYTNSGGGNNEQFF	TGTGCCAGCAGTTACACGAATAGCGGGGGGGGAAACAATGAGCAGTTCTTC
TRBJ1-2	few	TRBV6-2/TRBV6-3	-	CASSFLVYGYTF	TGTGCCAGCAGTTTTCTCGTCTATGGCTACACCTTC
TRBJ1-2	-	TRBV19	TRBD1	CASSPGTGERYGYTF	TGTGCCAGTAGCCCCGGGACAGGGGAACGATATGGCTACACCTTC
TRBJ2-7	few	TRBV29-1	-	CSVSGDSREQYF	TGCAGCGTTTCAGGGGATTCACGGGAGCAGTACTTC
TRBJ1-1	-	TRBV5-4	-	CASSLAGDTKAEAFF	TGTGCCAGCAGCTTGGCGGGAGACACGAAGGCTGAAGCTTTCTTT
TRBJ2-3	-	TRBV18	TRBD2	CASSPPQRGGTDTQYF	TGTGCCAGCTCACCACCGCAGCGGGGGGGCACAGATACGCAGTATTTT
TRBJ2-6	once	TRBV4-1	-	CASSQLMGAGANVLTF	TGCGCCAGCAGCCAATTGATGGGAGCTGGGGCCAACGTCCTGACTTTC
TRBJ1-2	-	TRBV5-8	-	CASSRGTGGYTF	TGTGCCAGCAGTAGGGGTACCGGAGGCTACACCTTC
TRBJ2-7	-	TRBV6-5	-	CASSYNWLSYEQYF	TGTGCCAGCAGTTACAATTGGCTCTCCTACGAGCAGTACTTC
TRBJ2-3	-	TRBV5-5	TRBD1	CASSLGDRAGDTQYF	TGTGCCAGCAGCTTGGGGGACAGGGCGGGAGATACGCAGTATTTT
TRBJ2-2	-	TRBV27	-	CASSLGRGFTGELFF	TGTGCCAGCAGTTTGGGCAGGGGTTTTACCGGGGAGCTGTTTTTT
TRBJ1-2	once	TRBV30	TRBD1	CAWKQGSNYGYTF	TGTGCCTGGAAACAGGGGTCTAACTATGGCTACACCTTC
TRBJ2-5	-	TRBV19	TRBD2	CASSRRGLPQETQYF	TGTGCCAGTAGTAGAAGGGGACTACCGCAAGAGACCCAGTACTTC
TRBJ1-4	-	TRBV19	-	CASSVGWREGKLFF	TGTGCCAGTAGTGTTGGTTGGAGGGAGGGAAAACTGTTTTTT
TRBJ2-1	-	TRBV5-1	TRBD2	CASSPGGSAYNEQFF	TGCGCCAGCAGCCCCGGGGGGTCCGCCTACAATGAGCAGTTCTTC
TRBJ1-1	-	TRBV2	-	CASREDHFGFF	TGTGCCAGCAGGGAGGACCACTTCGGTTTCTTT
TRBJ2-7	-	TRBV5-4	-	CASSLRGLREQYF	TGTGCCAGCAGCTTGCGGGGTCTAAGGGAGCAGTACTTC
TRBJ2-1	-	TRBV6-6	TRBD2	CASSQLDSGGAGNEQFF	TGTGCCAGCAGTCAATTAGATAGCGGGGGGGCCGGCAATGAGCAGTTCTTC
TRBJ2-1	-	TRBV7-8	-	CASSPDYLAQFF	TGTGCCAGCAGCCCCGACTACCTCGCGCAGTTCTTC
TRBJ1-2	once	TRBV6-5	TRBD1	CASSYFTRGQYDGYTF	TGTGCCAGCAGTTATTTCACCCGGGGACAGTACGATGGCTACACCTTC